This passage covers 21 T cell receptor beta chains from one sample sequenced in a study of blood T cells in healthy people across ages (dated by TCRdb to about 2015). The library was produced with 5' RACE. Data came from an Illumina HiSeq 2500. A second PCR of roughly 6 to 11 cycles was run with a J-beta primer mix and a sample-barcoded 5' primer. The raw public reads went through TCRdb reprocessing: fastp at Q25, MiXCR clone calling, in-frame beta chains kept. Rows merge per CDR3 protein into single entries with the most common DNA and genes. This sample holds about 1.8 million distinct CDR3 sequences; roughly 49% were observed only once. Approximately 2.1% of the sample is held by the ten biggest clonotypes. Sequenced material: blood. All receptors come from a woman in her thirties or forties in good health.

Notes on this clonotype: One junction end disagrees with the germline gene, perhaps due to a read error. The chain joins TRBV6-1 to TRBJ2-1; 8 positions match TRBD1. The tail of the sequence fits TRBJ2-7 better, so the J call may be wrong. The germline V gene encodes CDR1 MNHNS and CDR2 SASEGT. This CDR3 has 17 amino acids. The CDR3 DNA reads TGTGCCGGCAGAGGGACAGGACCTTTAAGCTCCTACAATGAGCAGTACTTC. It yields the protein CAGRGTGPLSSYNEQYF.

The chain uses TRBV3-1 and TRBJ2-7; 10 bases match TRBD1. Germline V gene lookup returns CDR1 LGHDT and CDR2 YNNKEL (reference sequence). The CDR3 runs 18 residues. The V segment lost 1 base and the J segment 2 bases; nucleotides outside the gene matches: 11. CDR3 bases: TGTGCCAGCAGCCAAGCGACAGGGGGCCTTTCTTTGACCTACGAGCAGTACTTC. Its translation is CASSQATGGLSLTYEQYF.

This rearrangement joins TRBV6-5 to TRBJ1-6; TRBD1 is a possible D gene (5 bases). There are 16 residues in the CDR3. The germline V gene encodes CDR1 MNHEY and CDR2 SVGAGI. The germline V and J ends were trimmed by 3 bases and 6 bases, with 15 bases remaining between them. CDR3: CASSYVGTRGNSPLHF. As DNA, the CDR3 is TGTGCCAGCAGTTATGTTGGGACGAGGGGTAATTCACCCCTCCACTTT.

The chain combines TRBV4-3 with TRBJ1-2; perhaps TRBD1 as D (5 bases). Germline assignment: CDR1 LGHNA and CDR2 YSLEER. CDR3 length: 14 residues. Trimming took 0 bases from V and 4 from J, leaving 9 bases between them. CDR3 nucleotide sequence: TGCGCCAGCAGCCAAGAGAGGGGACTCTATGGCTACACCTTC. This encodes CASSQERGLYGYTF.

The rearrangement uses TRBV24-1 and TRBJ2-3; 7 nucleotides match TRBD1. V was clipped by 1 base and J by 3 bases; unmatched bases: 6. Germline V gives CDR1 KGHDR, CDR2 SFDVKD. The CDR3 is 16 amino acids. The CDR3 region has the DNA TGTGCCACCAGTGATTTCGGGACAGTTGCAACAGATACGCAGTATTTT. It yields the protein CATSDFGTVATDTQYF.

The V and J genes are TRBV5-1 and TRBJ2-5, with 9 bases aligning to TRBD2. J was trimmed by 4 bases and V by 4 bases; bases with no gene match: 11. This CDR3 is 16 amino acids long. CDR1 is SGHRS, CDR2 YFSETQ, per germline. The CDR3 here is CASSPRAGGRGETQYF. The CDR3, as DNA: TGCGCCAGCAGCCCCCGAGCGGGGGGCCGGGGAGAGACCCAGTACTTC.

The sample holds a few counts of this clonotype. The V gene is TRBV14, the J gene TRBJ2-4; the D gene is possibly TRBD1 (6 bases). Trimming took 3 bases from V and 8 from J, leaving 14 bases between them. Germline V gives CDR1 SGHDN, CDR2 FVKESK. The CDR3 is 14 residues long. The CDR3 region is CASSQDRPKDIQYF. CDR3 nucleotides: TGTGCCAGCAGCCAGGACAGACCCAAGGACATTCAGTACTTC.

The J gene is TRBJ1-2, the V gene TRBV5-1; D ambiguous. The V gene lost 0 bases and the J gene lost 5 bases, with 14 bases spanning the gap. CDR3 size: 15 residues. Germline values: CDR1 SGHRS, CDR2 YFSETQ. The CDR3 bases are TGCGCCAGCAGCTTGGGGCAGGTGGCGGCGTATGGCTACACCTTC. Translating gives CASSLGQVAAYGYTF.

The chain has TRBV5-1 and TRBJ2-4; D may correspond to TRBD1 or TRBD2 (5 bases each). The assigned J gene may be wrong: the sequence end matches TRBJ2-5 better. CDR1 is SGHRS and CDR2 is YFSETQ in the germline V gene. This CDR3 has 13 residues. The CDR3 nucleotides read TGCGCCAGCAGCGAGGGGTCCGGGGAGACCCAGTACTTC. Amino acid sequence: CASSEGSGETQYF.

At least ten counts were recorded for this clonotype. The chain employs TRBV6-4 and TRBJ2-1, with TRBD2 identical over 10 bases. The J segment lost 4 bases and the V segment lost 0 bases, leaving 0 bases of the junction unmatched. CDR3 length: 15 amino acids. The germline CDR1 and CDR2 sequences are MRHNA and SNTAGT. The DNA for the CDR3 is TGTGCCAGCAGTGACTCAGCGGGGGGGTACAATGAGCAGTTCTTC. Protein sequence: CASSDSAGGYNEQFF.

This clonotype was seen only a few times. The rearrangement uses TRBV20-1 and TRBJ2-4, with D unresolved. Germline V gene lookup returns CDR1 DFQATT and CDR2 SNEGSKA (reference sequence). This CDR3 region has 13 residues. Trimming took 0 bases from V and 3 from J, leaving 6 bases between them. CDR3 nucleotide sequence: TGCAGTGCTAGAGAGGGGATCAAAAACATTCAGTACTTC. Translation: CSAREGIKNIQYF.

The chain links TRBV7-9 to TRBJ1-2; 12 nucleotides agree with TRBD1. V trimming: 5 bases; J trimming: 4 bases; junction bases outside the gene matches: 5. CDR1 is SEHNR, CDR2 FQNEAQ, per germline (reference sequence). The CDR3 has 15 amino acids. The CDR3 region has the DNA TGTGCCAGCAGCCCGGGGACAGGGGGCACCTATGGCTACACCTTC. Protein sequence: CASSPGTGGTYGYTF. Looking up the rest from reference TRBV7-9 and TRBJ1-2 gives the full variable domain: DTGVSQNPRHKITKRGQNVTFRCDPISEHNRLYWYRQTLGQGPEFLTYFQNEAQLEKSRLLSDRFSAERPKGSFSTLEIQRTEQGDSAMYLCASSPGTGGTYGYTFGSGTRLTVV.

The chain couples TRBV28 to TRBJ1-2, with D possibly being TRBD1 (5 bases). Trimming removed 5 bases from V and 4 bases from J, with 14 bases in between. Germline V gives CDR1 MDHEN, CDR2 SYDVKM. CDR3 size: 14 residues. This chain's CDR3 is CASSDTPTAYGYTF. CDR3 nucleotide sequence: TGTGCCAGCAGTGACACTCCGACAGCCTATGGCTACACCTTC.

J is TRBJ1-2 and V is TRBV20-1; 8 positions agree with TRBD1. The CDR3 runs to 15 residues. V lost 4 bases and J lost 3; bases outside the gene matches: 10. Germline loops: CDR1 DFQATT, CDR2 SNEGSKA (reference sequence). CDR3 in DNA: TGCAGTGCTAAAACCATCCGGACAGGGCACTATGGCTACACCTTC. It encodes CSAKTIRTGHYGYTF.

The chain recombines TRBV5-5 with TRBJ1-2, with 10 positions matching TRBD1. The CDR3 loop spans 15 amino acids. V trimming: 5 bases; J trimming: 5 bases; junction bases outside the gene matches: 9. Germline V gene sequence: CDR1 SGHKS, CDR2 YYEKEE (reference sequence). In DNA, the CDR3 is TGTGCCAGCAGGTTCCCGGGACAGGGGATTTATGGCTACACCTTC. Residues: CASRFPGQGIYGYTF.

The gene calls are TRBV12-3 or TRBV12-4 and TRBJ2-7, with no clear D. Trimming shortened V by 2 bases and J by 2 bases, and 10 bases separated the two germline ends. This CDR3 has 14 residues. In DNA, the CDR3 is TGTGCCAGCAGTTTATCCTCAGATCCCTACGAGCAGTACTTC. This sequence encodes CASSLSSDPYEQYF.

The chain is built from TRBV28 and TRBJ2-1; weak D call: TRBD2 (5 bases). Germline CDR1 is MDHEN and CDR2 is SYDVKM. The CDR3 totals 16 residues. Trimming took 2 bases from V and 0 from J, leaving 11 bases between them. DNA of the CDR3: TGTGCCAGCAGTTTAATACCCGGGGACTCCTACAATGAGCAGTTCTTC. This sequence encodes CASSLIPGDSYNEQFF.

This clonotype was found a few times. The CDR3 DNA follows: TGCGCCAGCAGCTTGAGGGGCGTTGGGAATATCTACAATGAGCAGTTCTTC. Translation gives CASSLRGVGNIYNEQFF. The gene calls are TRBV5-1 and TRBJ2-1; possibly TRBD1 for D (5 bases). The CDR3 length is 17 residues. V dropped 1 base and J dropped 3 bases, with 17 bases sitting between them. The germline V gene encodes CDR1 SGHRS and CDR2 YFSETQ. Full variable domain (outside the CDR3, taken from reference TRBV5-1 and TRBJ2-1): KAGVTQTPRYLIKTRGQQVTLSCSPISGHRSVSWYQQTPGQGLQFLFEYFSETQRNKGNFPGRFSGRQFSNSRSEMNVSTLELGDSALYLCASSLRGVGNIYNEQFFGPGTRLTVL.

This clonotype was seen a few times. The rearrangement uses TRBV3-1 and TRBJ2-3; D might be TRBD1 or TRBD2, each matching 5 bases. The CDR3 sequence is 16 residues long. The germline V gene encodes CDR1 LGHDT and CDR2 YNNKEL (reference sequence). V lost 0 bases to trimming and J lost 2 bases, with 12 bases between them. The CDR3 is CASSQDWGTSTDTQYF. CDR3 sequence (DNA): TGTGCCAGCAGCCAAGATTGGGGGACCTCCACAGATACGCAGTATTTT.

The CDR3 DNA reads as TGTGCCAGCAGCTTAGCCGGGGGGTTCGGCGGCTACACCTTC. As protein: CASSLAGGFGGYTF. The gene calls are TRBV7-2 and TRBJ1-2, with a tentative D call TRBD1 (5 bases). Trimming cost V 0 bases and J 8 bases, with 13 bases left between them. The CDR3 sequence is 14 residues long. Germline CDR1 is SGHTA and CDR2 is FQGNSA.

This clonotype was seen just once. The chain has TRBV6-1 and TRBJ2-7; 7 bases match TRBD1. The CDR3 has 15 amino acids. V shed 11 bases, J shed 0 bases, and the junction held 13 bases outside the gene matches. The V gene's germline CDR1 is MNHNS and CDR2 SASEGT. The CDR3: CAGARRTGSSYEQYF. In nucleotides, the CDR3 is TGTGCCGGAGCTCGAAGGACAGGAAGCTCCTACGAGCAGTACTTC.